Reported below is one T cell receptor (beta chain). Antigen: not known. The entry originates in a study of T cell clonotyping in hematopoietic cell transplantation. Whole-study context: Recipients were bled about 28 days pretransplant and at posttransplant days 30, 100, 180.

The study's findings and limits: Pathologically expanded recipient clonotypes increased progressively from day 30 to day 180 as diversity fell. Higher Inverse Simpson Index values in graft donor and pretransplant recipient predicted broader posttransplant TCR diversity. Cells were unsorted, so CD4 and CD8 contributions were not separated.

Repertoires were generated with immunoSEQ multiplex PCR, while TCRdb's copy carries only in-frame clones and drops some. The sample carries about 8,100 clones, about 89% recorded once. Germline CDR1 SGHTA, CDR2 FQGNSA. The CDR3 totals 17 residues. The junction had 10 bases not matched to a gene; V was cut back by 5 bases and J by 2 bases. Sequencing was performed on peripheral blood mononuclear cells, taken at the time of graft-versus-host disease after allogeneic stem cell transplant. This receptor was obtained from a male patient aged 55 to 70 who had an allogeneic stem cell transplant from a related donor, so the T cells may come from the graft donor. Some clones in this sample may be carry-over from other donors' samples. The rearrangement joins TRBV7-2 to TRBJ2-2; 8 bases line up with TRBD1. CDR3 sequence (DNA): TGTGCCAGCAGCGACTCGGGACAGGCGACAAACACCGGGGAGCTGTTTTTT. Encoded protein: CASSDSGQATNTGELFF.